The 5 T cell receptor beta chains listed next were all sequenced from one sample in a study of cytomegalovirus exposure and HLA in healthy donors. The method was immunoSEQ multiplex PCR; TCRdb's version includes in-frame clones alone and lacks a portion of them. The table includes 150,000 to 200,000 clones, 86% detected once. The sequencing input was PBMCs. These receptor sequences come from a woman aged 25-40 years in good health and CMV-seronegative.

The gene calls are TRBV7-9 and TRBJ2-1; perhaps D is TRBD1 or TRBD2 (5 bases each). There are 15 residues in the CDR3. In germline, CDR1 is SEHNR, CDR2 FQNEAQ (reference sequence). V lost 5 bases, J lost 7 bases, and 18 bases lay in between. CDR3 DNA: TGTGCCAGCAGCAAGGAACAGGAGAGGAGGAATGAGCAGTTCTTC. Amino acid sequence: CASSKEQERRNEQFF.

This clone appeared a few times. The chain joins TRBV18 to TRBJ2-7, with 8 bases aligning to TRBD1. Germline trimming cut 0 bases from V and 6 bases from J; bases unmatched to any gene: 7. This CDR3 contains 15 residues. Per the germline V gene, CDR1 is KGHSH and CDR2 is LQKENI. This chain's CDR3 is CASSPPGTGHIEQYF. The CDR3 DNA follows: TGTGCCAGCTCACCACCTGGGACAGGACACATCGAGCAGTACTTC. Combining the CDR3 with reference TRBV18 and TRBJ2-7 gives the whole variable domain NAGVMQNPRHLVRRRGQEARLRCSPMKGHSHVYWYRQLPEEGLKFMVYLQKENIIDESGMPKERFSAEFPKEGPSILRIQQVVRGDSAAYFCASSPPGTGHIEQYFGPGTRLTVT.

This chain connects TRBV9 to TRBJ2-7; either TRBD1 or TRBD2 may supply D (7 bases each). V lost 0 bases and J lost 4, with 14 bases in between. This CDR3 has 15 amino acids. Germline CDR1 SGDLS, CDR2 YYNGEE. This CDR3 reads CASSVGAGGAYEQYF. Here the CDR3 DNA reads TGTGCCAGCAGCGTAGGGGCAGGGGGGGCTTACGAGCAGTACTTC.

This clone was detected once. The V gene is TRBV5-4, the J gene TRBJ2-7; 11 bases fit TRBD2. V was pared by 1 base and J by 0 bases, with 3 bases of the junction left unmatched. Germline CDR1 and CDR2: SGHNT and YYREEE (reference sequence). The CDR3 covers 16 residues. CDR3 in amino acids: CASSLWTSGRSYEQYF. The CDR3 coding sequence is TGTGCCAGCAGCTTGTGGACTAGCGGGCGCTCCTACGAGCAGTACTTC.

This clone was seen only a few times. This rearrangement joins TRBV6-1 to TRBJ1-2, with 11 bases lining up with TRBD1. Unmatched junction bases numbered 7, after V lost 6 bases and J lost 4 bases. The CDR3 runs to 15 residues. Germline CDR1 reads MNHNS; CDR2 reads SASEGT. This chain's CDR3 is CASSPGQGASYGYTF. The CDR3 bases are TGTGCCAGCAGCCCAGGACAGGGGGCGAGCTATGGCTACACCTTC.